These 14 T cell receptor beta chains were all obtained from the same sample, sequenced in a study of T-cell memory formation after mild COVID-19. One entry per CDR3 protein, called by TCRdb with MiXCR from the 5' RACE reads. The sample holds about 340,000 distinct CDR3 sequences, 20% to 25% seen once. The specimen was PBMCs or a T cell subset sorted from them (not recorded which). The receptors were sampled from a man aged 18 to 30 who had mild COVID-19 (a few samples of this study predate the infection). Cell type and time point are not known.

This clonotype appeared a single time. The chain carries TRBV14 and TRBJ1-1; the D gene is possibly TRBD1 (6 bases). The germline V gene has CDR1 SGHDN and CDR2 FVKESK. This CDR3 is 17 amino acids long. Trimming left V 3 bases short and J 1 base short, with 18 bases between. The CDR3 coding sequence is TGTGCCAGCAGCCAGATTCGACTCCGGGACAAGAACACTGAAGCTTTCTTT. It translates to CASSQIRLRDKNTEAFF.

This clonotype was observed a handful of times. The rearrangement links TRBV30 to TRBJ1-2, with 11 bases lining up with TRBD1. The length of the CDR3 is 12 residues. CDR1 and CDR2 (germline): GTSNPN, SVGIG (reference sequence). V gave up 5 bases and J gave up 8 bases; unmatched junction bases: 4. The chain's CDR3 is CAWGQGAYGYTF. The CDR3 DNA reads TGTGCCTGGGGACAGGGGGCGTACGGCTACACCTTC.

This rearrangement joins TRBV20-1 to TRBJ2-4; the D gene is possibly TRBD2 (6 bases). V was clipped by 2 bases and J by 10 bases, with 15 bases between them. The germline V gene encodes CDR1 DFQATT and CDR2 SNEGSKA (reference sequence). This CDR3 comprises 13 residues. The CDR3 sequence is CSARLAAPRIQYF. The CDR3 DNA is TGCAGTGCTAGATTAGCGGCCCCGCGGATTCAGTACTTC.

There are a few counts of this clonotype. CDR3 protein: CASTVRGSNQPQHF. The CDR3 nucleotides read TGTGCCAGCACGGTTAGGGGCTCTAATCAGCCCCAGCATTTT. This chain joins TRBV2 and TRBJ1-5; perhaps TRBD1 as D (5 bases). V lost 7 bases, J lost 4 bases, and 14 bases lay in between. The CDR3 has 14 amino acids. Germline assignment: CDR1 SNHLY and CDR2 FYNNEI. Full variable domain (remainder filled in from reference TRBV2 and TRBJ1-5): EPEVTQTPSHQVTQMGQEVILRCVPISNHLYFYWYRQILGQKVEFLVSFYNNEISEKSEIFDDQFSVERPDGSNFTLKIRSTKLEDSAMYFCASTVRGSNQPQHFGDGTRLSIL.

V gene TRBV6-5 combines with J gene TRBJ2-1; 7 bases map to TRBD1. J was trimmed by 0 bases and V by 10 bases; bases with no gene match: 6. Germline CDR1 and CDR2: MNHEY and SVGAGI. CDR3 size: 14 residues. CDR3 in amino acids: CATGRDSSYNEQFF. The CDR3 bases are TGTGCCACCGGACGGGACAGCTCCTACAATGAGCAGTTCTTC.

The chain recombines TRBV3-1 with TRBJ2-1; possibly TRBD1 for D (5 bases). Germline CDR1 LGHDT, CDR2 YNNKEL (reference sequence). The CDR3 extends over 14 amino acids. The germline V and J ends were trimmed by 4 bases and 5 bases, with 12 bases remaining between them. The chain's CDR3 is CASSRRNRNNEQFF. In DNA form, the CDR3 reads TGTGCCAGCAGCCGACGGAACAGGAACAATGAGCAGTTCTTC.

This sequence joins TRBV5-1 and TRBJ1-2, with 9 bases lining up with TRBD1. With 4 bases clipped from V and 6 bases from J, the junction kept 10 bases outside the gene matches. CDR1 and CDR2 (germline): SGHRS, YFSETQ. There are 15 residues in the CDR3. CDR3 region: CASSPRGGQGNGYTF. As DNA, the CDR3 is TGCGCCAGCAGCCCGCGGGGGGGACAGGGCAATGGCTACACCTTC.

The V call is TRBV9, the J call TRBJ2-2; weak D call: TRBD1 (6 bases). This CDR3 has 17 residues. The V end was cut by 4 bases, the J end by 2 bases, with 18 bases between. CDR1 is SGDLS, CDR2 YYNGEE, per germline. CDR3 amino acids: CASSPGQSNSNTGELFF. Here the CDR3 DNA reads TGTGCCAGCAGCCCCGGACAGAGCAACTCTAACACCGGGGAGCTGTTTTTT. The entire variable domain, with the rest obtained from reference TRBV9 and TRBJ2-2, is as follows: DSGVTQTPKHLITATGQRVTLRCSPRSGDLSVYWYQQSLDQGLQFLIQYYNGEERAKGNILERFSAQQFPDLHSELNLSSLELGDSALYFCASSPGQSNSNTGELFFGEGSRLTVL.

The chain recombines TRBV2 with TRBJ2-6; D unresolved. Germline CDR1 SNHLY, CDR2 FYNNEI. CDR3 length: 14 residues. V lost 9 bases to trimming and J lost 0 bases, with 9 bases between them. CDR3 amino acids: CASSYISGANVLTF. CDR3 sequence (DNA): TGTGCCAGTAGTTACATCTCTGGGGCCAACGTCCTGACTTTC.

The rearrangement joins TRBV7-3 to TRBJ2-3; 15 bases are shared with TRBD2. Looked up from germline, CDR1 is SGHTA and CDR2 is FQGTGA. J gave up 1 base and V 5 bases, and 4 bases lay outside the gene matches. The CDR3 has 17 amino acids. CDR3 nucleotide sequence: TGTGCCAGCAGCCGCGGACTAGCGGGGGGGGGCACAGATACGCAGTATTTT. Its protein product is CASSRGLAGGGTDTQYF.

This clonotype came up a few times. The V call is TRBV29-1, the J call TRBJ2-2; 7 nucleotides match TRBD1. This CDR3 has 15 amino acids. The junction had 8 bases not matched to a gene; V was cut back by 5 bases and J by 2 bases. Germline V lookup: CDR1 SQVTM, CDR2 ANQGSEA. The CDR3 bases are TGCAGCGTTCCAACGGACAGGTCAAACACCGGGGAGCTGTTTTTT. Protein sequence: CSVPTDRSNTGELFF.

The rearrangement links TRBV7-2 to TRBJ2-3; a possible D gene is TRBD2 (7 bases). The CDR3 runs to 15 residues. In germline, CDR1 is SGHTA, CDR2 FQGNSA. Trimming stripped 8 bases from V and 4 bases from J, with 19 bases between. For the CDR3, the DNA is TGTGCCAGCCCCAACCGGGGGGCCGGTTCAGATACGCAGTATTTT. It translates to CASPNRGAGSDTQYF.

The chain couples TRBV5-1 to TRBJ2-5; D may be TRBD1 (5 bases). Per the germline V gene, CDR1 is SGHRS and CDR2 is YFSETQ. The length of the CDR3 is 15 residues. V lost 0 bases and J 4 bases, leaving 13 bases between the germline ends. For the CDR3, the DNA is TGCGCCAGCAGCTTGGCCAGGGTGGCAGGAGAGACCCAGTACTTC. Residues: CASSLARVAGETQYF.

This clonotype appeared a few times. CDR3 protein: CASSLRGVGLNTEAFF. Written as DNA, the CDR3 is TGCGCCAGCAGCCTCCGCGGAGTGGGCCTGAACACTGAAGCTTTCTTT. The chain joins TRBV5-1 to TRBJ1-1, with unresolved D. Trimming removed 4 bases from V and 0 bases from J, with 16 bases in between. Germline lookup yields CDR1 SGHRS and CDR2 YFSETQ. This CDR3 is 16 amino acids long. The whole variable domain, filled in from reference TRBV5-1 and TRBJ1-1, reads KAGVTQTPRYLIKTRGQQVTLSCSPISGHRSVSWYQQTPGQGLQFLFEYFSETQRNKGNFPGRFSGRQFSNSRSEMNVSTLELGDSALYLCASSLRGVGLNTEAFFGQGTRLTVV.